This T cell receptor (beta chain) is drawn from a study of blood T cell repertoires in COVID-19. Trimming took off 0 bases at V and 3 bases at J, with 12 bases between the two ends. The length of the CDR3 is 16 residues. Looked up from germline, CDR1 is LGHDT and CDR2 is YNNKEL (reference sequence). Assay: immunoSEQ multiplex PCR; the TCRdb copy retains only in-frame clones and omits some. The sample yields under 350,000 clones, 90% seen once. Specimen: peripheral blood. The receptor's source is a woman between 25 and 40 years old with COVID-19, enrolled during active disease. The gene calls are TRBV3-1 (or the pseudogene TRBV3-2) and TRBJ1-5; maybe TRBD1 (5 bases). In DNA form, the CDR3 reads TGTGCCAGCAGCCAAGACAGGGTAGGTTCCAATCAGCCCCAGCATTTT. Amino acid sequence: CASSQDRVGSNQPQHF.